Listed below are T cell receptor beta chains from one sample, sequenced in a study of T cells in tuberculosis. Here immunoSEQ multiplex PCR was the method, and the copy in TCRdb shows in-frame clones only, minus some. The data show tens of thousands of clones, with roughly 95% seen just once and 2.4% held by the top ten. The sequencing sample was made of PBMCs. These receptors came from a donor aged 5-35 years with latent tuberculosis or without tuberculosis infection. CDR3s include the opening cysteine and the closing phenylalanine or tryptophan. D genes are given only for firm matches. The size field is filled for only some rows; it gives once, few, many or a size class.

cdr3_aa: CSVEGISYGYTF
cdr3_nt: TGCAGCGTTGAAGGAATTAGCTATGGCTACACCTTC
v_call: TRBV29-1
d_call: NA
clone_size: NA
j_call: TRBJ1-2

cdr3_aa: CASSPSPLVSEQFF
cdr3_nt: TGTGCCAGCAGCCCAAGCCCACTAGTTAGTGAGCAGTTCTTC
v_call: TRBV7-3
d_call: NA
clone_size: NA
j_call: TRBJ2-1

cdr3_aa: CASSVRRGTGSGNTIYF
cdr3_nt: TGTGCCAGCAGCGTAAGACGCGGGACAGGGTCTGGAAACACCATATATTTT
v_call: TRBV7-8
d_call: TRBD1
clone_size: NA
j_call: TRBJ1-3

cdr3_aa: CASSPRRGTPRSNEQFF
cdr3_nt: TGTGCCAGCAGCCCTCGCCGGGGGACCCCCAGGAGCAATGAGCAGTTCTTC
v_call: TRBV2
d_call: NA
clone_size: NA
j_call: TRBJ2-1

cdr3_aa: CASRDTGELFF
cdr3_nt: TGTGCCAGCCGGGACACCGGGGAGCTGTTTTTT
v_call: TRBV5-6
d_call: NA
clone_size: once
j_call: TRBJ2-2

cdr3_aa: CASSPLALGAQETQYF
cdr3_nt: TGCGCCAGCAGCCCATTAGCTTTGGGTGCCCAAGAGACCCAGTACTTC
v_call: TRBV4-1
d_call: NA
clone_size: NA
j_call: TRBJ2-5

cdr3_aa: CAISWTGSDTEAFF
cdr3_nt: TGTGCCATCAGCTGGACAGGGTCGGACACTGAAGCTTTCTTT
v_call: TRBV10-3
d_call: TRBD1
clone_size: NA
j_call: TRBJ1-1

cdr3_aa: CASTSSEVTGELFF
cdr3_nt: TGTGCCAGTACCTCTAGTGAGGTCACCGGGGAGCTGTTTTTT
v_call: TRBV19
d_call: NA
clone_size: NA
j_call: TRBJ2-2

cdr3_aa: CASSDGSGANEQFF
cdr3_nt: TGTGCCAGCAGTGACGGTAGCGGGGCAAATGAGCAGTTCTTC
v_call: TRBV6-4
d_call: TRBD2
clone_size: NA
j_call: TRBJ2-1

cdr3_aa: CASSLSTGDYGYTF
cdr3_nt: TGTGCCAGCAGCCTGTCGACAGGGGACTATGGCTACACCTTC
v_call: TRBV7-2
d_call: TRBD1
clone_size: NA
j_call: TRBJ1-2

cdr3_aa: CASSPTVLAKNIQYF
cdr3_nt: TGCGCCAGCAGCCCGACAGTCCTAGCCAAAAACATTCAGTACTTC
v_call: TRBV5-1
d_call: NA
clone_size: NA
j_call: TRBJ2-4

cdr3_aa: CASSGRVLAGSTDTQYF
cdr3_nt: TGTGCCAGCAGCGGAAGAGTTCTAGCGGGGAGCACAGATACGCAGTATTTT
v_call: TRBV9
d_call: TRBD2
clone_size: NA
j_call: TRBJ2-3

cdr3_aa: CASSLTVNTGELFF
cdr3_nt: TGCGCCAGCAGCTTAACTGTGAACACCGGGGAGCTGTTTTTT
v_call: TRBV5-1
d_call: NA
clone_size: NA
j_call: TRBJ2-2

cdr3_aa: CASSKDIPSSYEQYF
cdr3_nt: TGTGCCAGCAGCAAAGACATTCCTAGCTCCTACGAGCAGTACTTC
v_call: TRBV21-1
d_call: NA
clone_size: NA
j_call: TRBJ2-7